A selection of T cell receptor beta chains follows, all from one sample in a study of blood T cell repertoires in COVID-19. The repertoire was sequenced with immunoSEQ multiplex PCR; TCRdb's copy has only in-frame clones and lacks some. The profile shows some 300,000 clones, approximately 91% of them singletons. The source material was PBMCs or T cells enriched from blood (not recorded which). These receptors all come from a woman in her twenties or thirties who had recovered from COVID-19. CDR3s include the opening cysteine and the closing phenylalanine or tryptophan. The D gene is left open where the match is weak. A clone size is listed for some rows: how often the clone was seen (once, few, many), or a class if it is expanded.

V gene: TRBV7-9
J gene: TRBJ1-1
D gene: TRBD1
clone size: .
CDR3 protein: CASSHRFRSGQARTEAFF
CDR3 DNA: TGTGCCAGCAGCCACCGGTTTCGGTCGGGACAGGCGCGCACTGAAGCTTTCTTT

V gene: TRBV29-1
J gene: TRBJ2-1
D gene: TRBD2
clone size: .
CDR3 protein: CSVEGTSGAHFNEQFF
CDR3 DNA: TGCAGCGTTGAGGGGACTAGCGGCGCTCACTTCAATGAGCAGTTCTTC

V gene: TRBV13
J gene: TRBJ2-7
D gene: .
clone size: .
CDR3 protein: CASSLGDYEQYF
CDR3 DNA: TGTGCCAGCAGCTTGGGCGACTACGAGCAGTACTTC

V gene: TRBV6-2/TRBV6-3
J gene: TRBJ2-1
D gene: TRBD1
clone size: .
CDR3 protein: CASSYSKGTGRHNEQFF
CDR3 DNA: TGTGCCAGCAGTTACTCTAAAGGGACAGGTCGGCACAATGAGCAGTTCTTC

V gene: TRBV7-3
J gene: TRBJ1-6
D gene: .
clone size: .
CDR3 protein: CASSLANNSPLHF
CDR3 DNA: TGTGCCAGCAGCCTAGCTAATAATTCACCCCTCCACTTT

V gene: TRBV10-2
J gene: TRBJ1-1
D gene: TRBD1
clone size: .
CDR3 protein: CASRDRRPPRTEAFF
CDR3 DNA: TGCGCCAGCAGGGACAGGAGACCCCCCCGGACTGAAGCTTTCTTT

V gene: TRBV18
J gene: TRBJ2-1
D gene: TRBD2
clone size: .
CDR3 protein: CASSPLAGGPGEQFF
CDR3 DNA: TGTGCCAGCTCACCACTGGCGGGAGGGCCGGGTGAGCAGTTCTTC

V gene: TRBV6-1
J gene: TRBJ1-6
D gene: TRBD1
clone size: .
CDR3 protein: CASSAPPGQGADNSPLHF
CDR3 DNA: TGTGCCAGCAGTGCCCCGCCGGGACAGGGGGCAGATAATTCACCCCTCCACTTT

V gene: TRBV11-3
J gene: TRBJ1-1
D gene: TRBD1
clone size: .
CDR3 protein: CASSTGTGRDTEAFF
CDR3 DNA: TGTGCCAGCAGCACCGGGACAGGGAGGGACACTGAAGCTTTCTTT

V gene: TRBV18
J gene: TRBJ1-1
D gene: TRBD1
clone size: .
CDR3 protein: CASSPNNRGGTEAFF
CDR3 DNA: TGTGCCAGCTCACCGAACAACAGGGGCGGGACTGAAGCTTTCTTT

V gene: TRBV27
J gene: TRBJ2-7
D gene: TRBD2
clone size: once
CDR3 protein: CASSRSGGSLEQYF
CDR3 DNA: TGTGCCAGCAGCCGAAGCGGGGGATCCCTCGAGCAGTACTTC

V gene: TRBV4-1
J gene: TRBJ1-2
D gene: .
clone size: .
CDR3 protein: CASSQSRQYGYTF
CDR3 DNA: TGCGCCAGCAGCCAGAGCAGACAGTATGGCTACACCTTC

V gene: TRBV10-2
J gene: TRBJ1-3
D gene: TRBD1
clone size: .
CDR3 protein: CASSGQTGGSGNTIYF
CDR3 DNA: TGCGCCAGCAGTGGGCAGACAGGGGGTTCTGGAAACACCATATATTTT

V gene: TRBV7-3
J gene: TRBJ2-1
D gene: TRBD1
clone size: .
CDR3 protein: CASSLRGGDSDEQFF
CDR3 DNA: TGTGCCAGCAGCTTAAGAGGGGGCGATAGTGATGAGCAGTTCTTC

V gene: TRBV11-2
J gene: TRBJ2-5
D gene: TRBD2
clone size: .
CDR3 protein: CASSRTGLAETQYF
CDR3 DNA: TGTGCCAGCAGCCGCACTGGACTAGCCGAGACCCAGTACTTC

V gene: TRBV2
J gene: TRBJ2-3
D gene: TRBD2
clone size: many
CDR3 protein: CASSGTSGAADTQYF
CDR3 DNA: TGTGCCAGCAGTGGGACTAGCGGGGCCGCAGATACGCAGTATTTT

V gene: TRBV28
J gene: TRBJ1-1
D gene: .
clone size: .
CDR3 protein: CASSLSQGMGDTEAFF
CDR3 DNA: TGTGCCAGCAGTTTATCCCAGGGGATGGGCGACACTGAAGCTTTCTTT

V gene: TRBV7-8
J gene: TRBJ1-1
D gene: .
clone size: .
CDR3 protein: CASSLAHTKEAFF
CDR3 DNA: TGTGCCAGCAGCTTAGCGCACACGAAGGAAGCTTTCTTT

V gene: TRBV27
J gene: TRBJ2-7
D gene: TRBD2
clone size: once
CDR3 protein: CASSLGLADYEQYF
CDR3 DNA: TGTGCCAGCAGTCTGGGACTAGCGGACTACGAGCAGTACTTC

V gene: TRBV21-1
J gene: TRBJ2-3
D gene: .
clone size: .
CDR3 protein: CASSTGLAGGIDTQYF
CDR3 DNA: TGTGCCAGCAGCACCGGACTAGCGGGGGGGATAGATACGCAGTATTTT

V gene: TRBV29-1
J gene: TRBJ1-4
D gene: .
clone size: .
CDR3 protein: CSALGTPRVGEKLFF
CDR3 DNA: TGCAGCGCTCTCGGGACACCCAGAGTTGGTGAAAAACTGTTTTTT

V gene: TRBV15
J gene: TRBJ2-7
D gene: TRBD2
clone size: .
CDR3 protein: CATSPGLAGLYYEQYF
CDR3 DNA: TGTGCCACCAGCCCCGGACTAGCGGGACTCTACTACGAGCAGTACTTC

V gene: TRBV6-2/TRBV6-3
J gene: TRBJ2-3
D gene: .
clone size: .
CDR3 protein: CASSYGGYTDTQYF
CDR3 DNA: TGTGCCAGCAGTTACGGGGGGTACACAGATACGCAGTATTTT

V gene: TRBV4-3
J gene: TRBJ2-4
D gene: .
clone size: .
CDR3 protein: CASAKREENIQYF
CDR3 DNA: TGCGCCTCTGCCAAGCGAGAGGAGAACATTCAGTACTTC

V gene: TRBV3-1/TRBV3-2
J gene: TRBJ2-1
D gene: TRBD1
clone size: once
CDR3 protein: CASSQAVRTGLYNEQFF
CDR3 DNA: TGTGCCAGCAGCCAAGCGGTCCGGACAGGGCTCTACAATGAGCAGTTCTTC

V gene: TRBV29-1
J gene: TRBJ2-5
D gene: TRBD2
clone size: .
CDR3 protein: CSAAVGTSRETQYF
CDR3 DNA: TGCAGCGCAGCCGTGGGGACTAGCCGAGAGACCCAGTACTTC

V gene: TRBV19
J gene: TRBJ1-2
D gene: TRBD1
clone size: .
CDR3 protein: CASSQTGGAYGYTF
CDR3 DNA: TGTGCCAGTTCTCAAACAGGGGGCGCCTATGGCTACACCTTC

V gene: TRBV7-2
J gene: TRBJ2-2
D gene: .
clone size: .
CDR3 protein: CASSNHRFGGELFF
CDR3 DNA: TGTGCCAGCAGCAACCACAGGTTTGGCGGGGAGCTGTTTTTT

V gene: TRBV5-1
J gene: TRBJ2-1
D gene: .
clone size: .
CDR3 protein: CASSTNPRGEQFF
CDR3 DNA: TGCGCCAGCAGCACCAACCCTAGGGGGGAGCAGTTCTTC

V gene: TRBV7-8
J gene: TRBJ1-1
D gene: TRBD1
clone size: .
CDR3 protein: CASSFPYRGNTEAFF
CDR3 DNA: TGTGCCAGCAGCTTTCCCTACAGGGGAAACACTGAAGCTTTCTTT

V gene: TRBV20-1
J gene: TRBJ2-1
D gene: .
clone size: .
CDR3 protein: CSAVTSSGQFF
CDR3 DNA: TGCAGTGCCGTAACTAGTTCAGGGCAGTTCTTC

V gene: TRBV2
J gene: TRBJ1-5
D gene: .
clone size: .
CDR3 protein: CASSPPGQGKDQPQHF
CDR3 DNA: TGTGCCAGCAGCCCCCCAGGCCAGGGAAAGGATCAGCCCCAGCATTTT

V gene: TRBV4-2
J gene: TRBJ2-1
D gene: .
clone size: .
CDR3 protein: CASSSLKGGGLSSYNEQFF
CDR3 DNA: TGTGCCAGCAGCAGTTTGAAGGGAGGGGGTTTGAGCTCCTACAATGAGCAGTTCTTC

V gene: TRBV28
J gene: TRBJ1-5
D gene: TRBD1
clone size: .
CDR3 protein: CASSLNTGGSKPQHF
CDR3 DNA: TGTGCCAGCAGTTTAAATACAGGGGGCTCGAAGCCCCAGCATTTT

V gene: TRBV3-1/TRBV3-2
J gene: TRBJ1-1
D gene: TRBD1
clone size: .
CDR3 protein: CASSQGQGPEAFF
CDR3 DNA: TGTGCCAGCAGCCAAGGACAGGGGCCTGAAGCTTTCTTT

V gene: TRBV7-2
J gene: TRBJ2-5
D gene: .
clone size: .
CDR3 protein: CASTLEREETQYF
CDR3 DNA: TGTGCCAGCACCCTGGAGAGGGAAGAGACCCAGTACTTC

V gene: TRBV6-1
J gene: TRBJ1-5
D gene: TRBD1
clone size: .
CDR3 protein: CASSEAHRRQGRQPQHF
CDR3 DNA: TGTGCCAGCAGTGAAGCCCACCGCCGACAGGGGCGTCAGCCCCAGCATTTT

V gene: TRBV15
J gene: TRBJ2-7
D gene: TRBD2
clone size: .
CDR3 protein: CATSRGLAGEEQYF
CDR3 DNA: TGTGCCACCAGCAGAGGACTAGCGGGGGAAGAGCAGTACTTC

V gene: TRBV28
J gene: TRBJ2-7
D gene: .
clone size: .
CDR3 protein: CASSLVQVVDSYEQYF
CDR3 DNA: TGTGCCAGCAGTTTGGTACAGGTAGTAGACTCCTACGAGCAGTACTTC

V gene: TRBV9
J gene: TRBJ2-1
D gene: TRBD2
clone size: .
CDR3 protein: CASSVGKAGGDYNEQFF
CDR3 DNA: TGTGCCAGCAGCGTAGGCAAAGCGGGAGGCGACTACAATGAGCAGTTCTTC

V gene: TRBV6-6
J gene: TRBJ1-1
D gene: .
clone size: .
CDR3 protein: CASSGLLNTEAFF
CDR3 DNA: TGTGCCAGCAGCGGACTACTGAACACTGAAGCTTTCTTT

V gene: TRBV10-2
J gene: TRBJ1-2
D gene: TRBD1
clone size: .
CDR3 protein: CASSPRGRVYGYTF
CDR3 DNA: TGCGCCAGCAGCCCCAGGGGGCGCGTCTATGGCTACACCTTC

V gene: TRBV5-5
J gene: TRBJ1-5
D gene: .
clone size: .
CDR3 protein: CASSLMGLGASNQPQHF
CDR3 DNA: TGTGCCAGCAGCTTGATGGGGCTGGGGGCCTCCAATCAGCCCCAGCATTTT

V gene: TRBV12-3/TRBV12-4
J gene: TRBJ1-2
D gene: .
clone size: .
CDR3 protein: CASSLEGNYGYTF
CDR3 DNA: TGTGCCAGCAGTTTAGAGGGGAACTATGGCTACACCTTC

V gene: TRBV5-1
J gene: TRBJ2-1
D gene: TRBD2
clone size: .
CDR3 protein: CASSLVILAGNEQFF
CDR3 DNA: TGCGCCAGCAGCTTGGTCATACTAGCGGGGAATGAGCAGTTCTTC

V gene: TRBV21-1
J gene: TRBJ1-5
D gene: .
clone size: once
CDR3 protein: CASRSRDSNQPQHF
CDR3 DNA: TGTGCCAGCAGGTCCAGGGATAGCAATCAGCCCCAGCATTTT

V gene: TRBV5-4
J gene: TRBJ1-1
D gene: .
clone size: .
CDR3 protein: CASSLSGRDTEAFF
CDR3 DNA: TGTGCCAGCAGCTTGAGTGGCAGGGACACTGAAGCTTTCTTT

V gene: TRBV19
J gene: TRBJ2-5
D gene: TRBD1
clone size: .
CDR3 protein: CASALGQGAKTQYF
CDR3 DNA: TGTGCCAGTGCATTGGGGCAGGGGGCGAAGACCCAGTACTTC

V gene: TRBV3-1/TRBV3-2
J gene: TRBJ2-7
D gene: .
clone size: .
CDR3 protein: CASSHPGSFTHEQYF
CDR3 DNA: TGTGCCAGCAGCCATCCTGGCTCTTTTACCCACGAGCAGTACTTC

V gene: TRBV27
J gene: TRBJ1-2
D gene: .
clone size: .
CDR3 protein: CASSLQGGNYGYTF
CDR3 DNA: TGTGCCAGCAGTCTACAAGGAGGTAACTATGGCTACACCTTC

V gene: TRBV3-1/TRBV3-2
J gene: TRBJ2-4
D gene: TRBD2
clone size: .
CDR3 protein: CASSQDSASGGFYIAKNIQYF
CDR3 DNA: TGTGCCAGCAGCCAAGATTCGGCTAGCGGGGGCTTCTATATAGCCAAAAACATTCAGTACTTC

V gene: TRBV5-1
J gene: TRBJ2-1
D gene: .
clone size: .
CDR3 protein: CASSLSGHEQFF
CDR3 DNA: TGCGCCAGCAGCCTTTCAGGGCATGAGCAGTTCTTC

V gene: TRBV14
J gene: TRBJ2-5
D gene: TRBD1
clone size: .
CDR3 protein: CASSGTVRGTQYF
CDR3 DNA: TGTGCCAGCAGCGGGACAGTTCGAGGGACCCAGTACTTC

V gene: TRBV18
J gene: TRBJ1-6
D gene: .
clone size: .
CDR3 protein: CASSPTAHQGSSPLHF
CDR3 DNA: TGTGCCAGCTCACCCACTGCCCATCAGGGGAGTTCACCCCTCCACTTT

V gene: TRBV7-2
J gene: TRBJ2-1
D gene: TRBD2
clone size: .
CDR3 protein: CASSLFGGSYNEQFF
CDR3 DNA: TGTGCCAGCAGCTTATTCGGGGGGTCCTACAATGAGCAGTTCTTC

V gene: TRBV4-1
J gene: TRBJ1-2
D gene: .
clone size: .
CDR3 protein: CASSQVVSGGYTF
CDR3 DNA: TGCGCCAGCAGCCAAGTTGTGAGCGGGGGCTACACCTTC

V gene: TRBV15
J gene: TRBJ1-4
D gene: .
clone size: few
CDR3 protein: CATSSMTEANEKLFF
CDR3 DNA: TGTGCCACCAGCAGTATGACAGAAGCAAATGAAAAACTGTTTTTT

V gene: TRBV7-6
J gene: TRBJ1-1
D gene: TRBD1
clone size: .
CDR3 protein: CASSYPGTGALVNTEAFF
CDR3 DNA: TGTGCCAGCAGTTACCCCGGGACAGGGGCATTGGTGAACACTGAAGCTTTCTTT

V gene: TRBV18
J gene: TRBJ1-2
D gene: .
clone size: .
CDR3 protein: CASSPSPGAGRNNGYTF
CDR3 DNA: TGTGCCAGCTCACCGAGCCCCGGCGCGGGAAGAAACAATGGCTACACCTTC